The source of this T cell receptor (beta chain) is a study of early T cells in non-severe SARS-CoV-2 infection. Study details: Sequenced material consisted of bulk RNA (from unsorted whole blood), and chains were unpaired. Study-wide results and caveats: Anti-spike CD8 responses were favored in VDJdb matching, and private and CD4 specificities were missed.

The CDR3 is 11 residues long. Germline-derived CDR1 and CDR2 are SQVTM and ANQGSEA. V gave up 6 bases and J gave up 5 bases, with 11 bases separating them. Unique molecular identifiers tagged individual cDNA molecules. TCRdb re-derived calls from the 5' RACE reads in MiXCR, one entry per CDR3 protein. The table records 27,000 or so distinct CDR3 sequences, roughly 3.9% of them present only once. With regard to this clonotype: Antigen unknown.

The receptor was isolated from an adult who was a healthcare worker with PCR-confirmed SARS-CoV-2 infection or an uninfected control (not recorded which). Sequencing was performed on whole blood. The chain carries TRBV29-1 and TRBJ2-7; TRBD1 might be the D (6 bases). In nucleotides, the CDR3 is TGCAGCGTCGTCAGGGACAACGAGCAGTACTTC. Protein product: CSVVRDNEQYF.